This entry describes one T cell receptor beta chain. This clonotype has more than one count but fewer than ten. The antigen it binds to is not known. No base-level quality is on record; no much larger clone is a single base apart. Cut back by 0 bases and 8 bases, the V and J ends lie 6 bases apart. The CDR3, cysteine through phenylalanine, is 12 amino acids long. The sequence is cut down to CDR3 DNA, 36 bases in frame from base 1. CDR1 and CDR2 (SGHRS, YFSETQ) derive from the germline V gene. The library was obtained by 5' RACE. The sample was run on an Illumina Genome Analyzer IIx. RNA-based TCR cDNA libraries were prepared by a previously described protocol with several modifications. To prevent cross-contamination, sample-specific barcodes were introduced on both ends of each TCR cDNA library during cDNA synthesis and amplification. The published analysis was carried out like this. Between about 100,000 and nearly 550,000 clonotypes were identified per individual, with 2.2 to 3.6 million CDR3-containing reads per library. Reads with improper barcode index combinations were discarded, after which clonesets were built for each library with the MiTCR software. During the assembly of CDR3 clonotypes by MiTCR, low-quality reads were filtered or rescued and PCR and sequencing errors were corrected. Artificial out-of-frame clonotypes were removed by being mapped to in-frame sequences, with one indel in the CDR3 allowed. Similarity in V and J gene usage between donors was calculated as the Jensen-Shannon divergence divided by the mean entropy. The raw public data were reprocessed by TCRdb itself: fastp quality trimming at Q25, MiXCR clonotype calling, in-frame beta chains only. Identical CDR3 protein sequences are pooled into one entry, listed with their most common genes and DNA. These V and J calls derive from TCRdb rather than the authors' analysis. For this sample there are around 380,000 distinct CDR3 sequences; roughly 31% appear just once. Roughly 6.1% of the sample is in the top ten clones.

The donors were six healthy women who made up three monozygous twin pairs. All three twin pairs had been reared together, and it was thought likely that the same infectious agents and vaccines had been met by these twin pairs. RNA was isolated from peripheral blood mononuclear cells and used to prepare TCR cDNA libraries. This record belongs to a study of identical twins' blood T cells (dated by TCRdb to the early 2010s). Notes on the research overall: The approximately twelve libraries, six for the alpha chain and six for the beta chain, together yielded about 50 million Illumina reads. To assess how genetics influences repertoire formation, the study used next-generation sequencing to compare the TCR alpha and beta chain repertoires of three pairs of monozygous twins. Results and caveats for the whole study, not just this receptor: Environmental influences could not be excluded as an explanation for twin similarity, since twins were reared together. Among the most abundant TCRbeta clonotypes, more CDR3 sequences were shared by each donor with her twin than with unrelated donors. The count of CDR3 clonotypes shared by two donors depended mainly on the product of the two donors' cloneset sizes, and twins did not clearly depart from this trend. V gene usage was reported to be markedly more similar within twin pairs than between unrelated donors, even among non-selected out-of-frame TCRbeta clonotypes. Validation by independent studies was stated to be required for the proposed role of the TCRalpha J segment in MHC recognition during thymic selection.

The source is a woman aged 18-50 years in good health. The rearrangement joined TRBV5-1 to TRBJ2-1, with no confidently assigned D gene. The sequenced material came from PBMCs. The CDR3 region reads CASSLDWDEQFF. The DNA reads as follows: TGCGCCAGCAGCTTGGATTGGGATGAGCAGTTCTTC.